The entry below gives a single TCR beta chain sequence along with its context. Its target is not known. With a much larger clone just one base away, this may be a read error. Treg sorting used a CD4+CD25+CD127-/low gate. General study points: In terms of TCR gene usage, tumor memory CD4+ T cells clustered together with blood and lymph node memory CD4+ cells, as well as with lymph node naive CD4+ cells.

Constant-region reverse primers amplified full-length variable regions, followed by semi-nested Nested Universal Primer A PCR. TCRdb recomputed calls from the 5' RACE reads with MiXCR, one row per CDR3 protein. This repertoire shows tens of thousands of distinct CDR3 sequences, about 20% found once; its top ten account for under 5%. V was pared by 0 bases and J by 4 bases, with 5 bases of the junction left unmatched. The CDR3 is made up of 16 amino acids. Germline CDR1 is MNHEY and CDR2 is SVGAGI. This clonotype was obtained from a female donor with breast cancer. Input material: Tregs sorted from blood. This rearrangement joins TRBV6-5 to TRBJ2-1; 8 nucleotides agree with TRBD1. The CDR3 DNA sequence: TGTGCCAGCAGTTACTCTAGGACAGGGATGTACAATGAGCAGTTCTTC. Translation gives CASSYSRTGMYNEQFF.